This T cell receptor beta chain appears in the sequencing data of a study of monozygotic twins with inflammatory bowel disease. In the case of this clonotype: The antigen is not known.

TCRdb reprocessed the 5' RACE reads, with one entry per CDR3 protein and no DNA. The sample shows a few hundred thousand distinct CDR3 sequences, and more than 2% sits with its ten largest clones. Findings and caveats of the study: Clonotype overlap with others was lower in IBD patients than in healthy twins, a difference that was greatest with disease activity.

Specimen: blood. This receptor was taken from a human donor with ulcerative colitis or Crohn's disease, or a healthy co-twin of an affected twin (not recorded which).

The CDR3 protein is CASRPFGTGEGQPQHF. The V gene is TRBV6-1, the J gene TRBJ1-5; TCRdb's D gene call, TRBD1, goes unchecked for lack of DNA. In germline, CDR1 is MNHNS, CDR2 SASEGT. The CDR3 consists of 16 residues.